This T cell receptor beta chain was sequenced during a study of Ad26.COV2.S vaccination and SARS-CoV-2 variants. About the research overall: Recipients of Ad26.COV2.S got it intramuscularly, once or twice 56 days apart.

Generated by immunoSEQ multiplex PCR, the TCRdb table keeps only in-frame clones and is missing some. The repertoire includes around 400,000 clones, approximately 89% of them detected once, and under 2% sits in the top ten. Study-wide results and limits: Vaccine recipients showed a spike-specific TCR breadth that was higher than in placebo recipients.

The CDR3 runs 12 residues. Germline V gene lookup returns CDR1 ENHRY and CDR2 SYGVKD. V dropped 3 bases and J dropped 5 bases, with 7 bases sitting between them. With regard to this clone: The antigen remains unidentified.

Treatment: about 20 received Ad26.COV2.S at low or high dose, single or two shots; several received placebo; per-sample allocation not given. All samples were drawn on day 63, counting from the first vaccine or placebo injection. The TCR sequence derives from a person between 18 and 60 years old who received the Ad26.COV2.S COVID-19 vaccine or a placebo. Sample: peripheral blood, taken in a trial of Ad26.COV2.S vaccine versus placebo. The chain has TRBV10-3 and TRBJ2-5; D remains ambiguous. DNA for the CDR3: TGTGCCATCAGTGAAATCGGGGAGACCCAGTACTTC. It is translated as CAISEIGETQYF.